The 25 T cell receptor beta chains below all came from one sample that was sequenced in a study of control samples from healthy donors and cancer patients. Clones were read by immunoSEQ multiplex PCR, and TCRdb kept only the in-frame ones, dropping some. This sample has some 130,000 clones, with approximately 90% found just once. Sequencing was done on a sample of blood. These receptors all come from a man aged 18 to 35 in good health.

The rearrangement uses TRBV7-2 and TRBJ1-5; tentatively, D is TRBD1 (5 bases). CDR1 is SGHTA and CDR2 is FQGNSA in the germline V gene. Trimming removed 5 bases from V and 2 bases from J, with 16 bases in between. The CDR3 has 16 residues. The CDR3 reads CASSLLGGTGNQPQHF. DNA for the CDR3: TGTGCCAGCAGCCTCCTGGGGGGGACGGGCAATCAGCCCCAGCATTTT.

The chain combines TRBV7-3 with TRBJ2-3; D uncertain. Germline CDR1 reads SGHTA; CDR2 reads FQGTGA. Between the trimmed V and J ends, which lost 3 bases and 4 bases, there was a span of 8 bases. This CDR3 spans 13 amino acids. In nucleotides, the CDR3 is TGTGCCAGCAGCTTGGATAAAGCAGATACGCAGTATTTT. Residues: CASSLDKADTQYF.

DNA of the CDR3: TGTGCCAGCATAGTAAGGTCGCTATGGGGACGGATAAATGAAAAACTGTTTTTT. This sequence encodes CASIVRSLWGRINEKLFF. V gene TRBV6-4 combines with J gene TRBJ1-4, with D possibly matching TRBD1 (5 bases). The germline V gene encodes CDR1 MRHNA and CDR2 SNTAGT. V was clipped by 7 bases and J by 5 bases, with 26 bases between them. This CDR3 comprises 18 residues.

V gene TRBV3-1 (or the pseudogene TRBV3-2) combines with J gene TRBJ1-2; TRBD1 matches 7 bases. The CDR3 totals 13 residues. Germline loops: CDR1 LGHDT, CDR2 YNNKEL (reference sequence). With 4 bases clipped from V and 5 bases from J, the junction kept 4 bases outside the gene matches. The CDR3 spells CASSPTGEYGYTF. The CDR3, as DNA: TGTGCCAGCAGCCCCACAGGGGAATATGGCTACACCTTC.

The V and J genes are TRBV6-5 and TRBJ1-6; D unresolved. V lost 0 bases and J 6 bases, leaving 12 bases between the germline ends. The V gene's germline CDR1 is MNHEY and CDR2 SVGAGI. This CDR3 has 16 amino acids. The CDR3 sequence is CASSYSTYGGNSPLHF. The DNA of the CDR3 is TGTGCCAGCAGTTACTCGACGTATGGAGGTAATTCACCCCTCCACTTT.

The chain joins TRBV30 to TRBJ1-2; D is uncertain. V lost 2 bases and J 4 bases, leaving 14 bases between the germline ends. Germline V gives CDR1 GTSNPN, CDR2 SVGIG (reference sequence). The CDR3 loop spans 14 amino acids. The CDR3 sequence: CAWSPDTSFYGYTF. CDR3 sequence (DNA): TGTGCCTGGAGTCCCGACACGAGCTTCTATGGCTACACCTTC.

The chain carries TRBV4-1 and TRBJ1-1; possible D gene TRBD1, 5 bases. Between the trimmed V and J ends, which lost 6 bases and 0 bases, there was a span of 11 bases. The CDR3 length is 14 residues. Germline CDR1 reads MGHRA; CDR2 reads YSYEKL. CDR3 in amino acids: CASRNRLMNTEAFF. The CDR3 DNA is TGCGCCAGCAGAAACAGGCTCATGAACACTGAAGCTTTCTTT.

The DNA of the CDR3 is TGTGCCACCAGCAGAGGAAGCTCTGGGGCCAACGTCCTGACTTTC. This gives the protein CATSRGSSGANVLTF. The chain recombines TRBV15 with TRBJ2-6, with D uncertain. Germline CDR1 LNHNV, CDR2 YYDKDF (reference sequence). The CDR3 runs 15 residues. V was cut by 1 base and J by 0 bases, with 4 bases left in between.

This sequence joins TRBV6-5 and TRBJ2-7; TRBD1 agrees at 10 bases. This CDR3 spans 14 amino acids. The V gene end was trimmed by 6 bases and the J gene end by 4 bases; junction bases not matched to a gene: 6. Per the germline V gene, CDR1 is MNHEY and CDR2 is SVGAGI. The CDR3 DNA follows: TGTGCCAGCAGCCTCGGGACAGGGGTATACGAGCAGTACTTC. It translates to CASSLGTGVYEQYF.

V gene TRBV5-1 combines with J gene TRBJ1-4, with 9 bases matching TRBD1. The CDR3 extends over 14 amino acids. Trimming at V came to 4 bases and at J to 7 bases, leaving 5 bases not matched to a gene. Germline V gene sequence: CDR1 SGHRS, CDR2 YFSETQ. The CDR3 protein is CASSPRGQGEKLFF. CDR3 in DNA: TGCGCCAGCAGCCCCCGGGGACAGGGTGAAAAACTGTTTTTT.

This sequence joins TRBV5-1 and TRBJ1-3; no definite D call. The CDR3 sequence is 16 residues long. Trimming took 4 bases from V and 0 from J, leaving 14 bases between them. CDR1 is SGHRS, CDR2 YFSETQ, per germline. CDR3: CASSNPIGASGNTIYF. The CDR3 region has the DNA TGCGCCAGCAGCAACCCTATCGGAGCCTCTGGAAACACCATATATTTT.

V gene TRBV19 combines with J gene TRBJ1-5; D might be TRBD1 (5 bases). Germline CDR1 reads LNHDA; CDR2 reads SQIVND (reference sequence). CDR3 length equals 14 residues. The V gene lost 3 bases and the J gene lost 7 bases, with 13 bases spanning the gap. The CDR3 DNA follows: TGTGCCAGTAGTATTTGGAGGGCAGGGCAGCCCCAGCATTTT. It encodes CASSIWRAGQPQHF.

This rearrangement joins TRBV13 to TRBJ2-7; unclear D gene. The CDR3 loop spans 13 amino acids. V dropped 1 base and J dropped 8 bases, with 12 bases sitting between them. Looked up from germline, CDR1 is PRHDT and CDR2 is FYEKMQ (reference sequence). Written as DNA, the CDR3 is TGTGCCAGCAGCTTAGTGGCTCTTACGAAGCAGTACTTC. Translated: CASSLVALTKQYF.

J is TRBJ2-7 and V is TRBV29-1; no clear D gene. Germline CDR1 and CDR2: SQVTM and ANQGSEA. CDR3 length equals 12 residues. The ends were cut back, 4 bases at V and 2 bases at J, with 9 bases in the middle. CDR3 in DNA: TGCAGCGTTGGGTCAGGAGCCTACGAGCAGTACTTC. It translates to CSVGSGAYEQYF.

This clone was recorded only once. The chain couples TRBV4-1 to TRBJ2-3; 12 positions agree with TRBD2. CDR3 size: 19 residues. Germline lookup yields CDR1 MGHRA and CDR2 YSYEKL. V trimming: 5 bases; J trimming: 1 base; junction bases outside the gene matches: 13. CDR3 DNA: TGCGCCAGCAGCAGACGGTGGCTAGCGGGGGGGCTACGCACAGATACGCAGTATTTT. Translating it yields CASSRRWLAGGLRTDTQYF.

This chain's CDR3 is CASSVRSITDTQYF. CDR3 nucleotides: TGTGCCAGCAGCGTCCGGAGTATAACAGATACGCAGTATTTT. J is TRBJ2-3 and V is TRBV5-4; no clear D gene. The V gene's germline CDR1 is SGHNT and CDR2 YYREEE (reference sequence). V lost 4 bases to trimming and J lost 3 bases, with 12 bases between them. The CDR3 has 14 amino acids.

This sequence joins TRBV24-1 and TRBJ2-2; TRBD1 agrees at 8 bases. The CDR3 spans 16 residues. V lost 4 bases and J lost 1; bases outside the gene matches: 4. Germline CDR1 reads KGHDR; CDR2 reads SFDVKD. Here the CDR3 reads CATSDAGTGNTGELFF. The CDR3 coding sequence is TGTGCCACCAGTGACGCCGGGACAGGGAACACCGGGGAGCTGTTTTTT.

The CDR3: CSVRGQGTHEQYF. The CDR3 DNA follows: TGCAGCGTTCGGGGACAGGGGACTCACGAGCAGTACTTC. The rearrangement uses TRBV29-1 and TRBJ2-7, with 10 positions matching TRBD1. Germline trimming cut 5 bases from V and 5 bases from J; bases unmatched to any gene: 6. This CDR3 has 13 residues. CDR1 and CDR2 (germline): SQVTM, ANQGSEA.

Here the CDR3 DNA reads TGTGCCAGTAGTCTCGTTCGCACTAATGAAAAACTGTTTTTT. Amino acids: CASSLVRTNEKLFF. This chain uses TRBV19 with TRBJ1-4; D is unresolved. This CDR3 is 14 amino acids long. Germline V gene data show CDR1 as LNHDA and CDR2 as SQIVND (reference sequence). Between the trimmed V and J ends, which lost 5 bases and 2 bases, there was a span of 9 bases.

V usage is TRBV12-5 and J usage is TRBJ2-7; 8 positions agree with TRBD1. The length of the CDR3 is 14 residues. CDR1 LGHNT and CDR2 FRNRAP come from the germline V gene. J gave up 2 bases and V 7 bases, and 7 bases lay outside the gene matches. The CDR3 protein is CASALGDRPYEQYF. For the CDR3, the DNA is TGTGCTAGTGCCCTGGGGGACAGGCCCTACGAGCAGTACTTC. Together with reference TRBV12-5 and TRBJ2-7, the CDR3 gives the full variable domain: DARVTQTPRHKVTEMGQEVTMRCQPILGHNTVFWYRQTMMQGLELLAYFRNRAPLDDSGMPKDRFSAEMPDATLATLKIQPSEPRDSAVYFCASALGDRPYEQYFGPGTRLTVT.

V and J are TRBV5-1 and TRBJ1-1; D is possibly TRBD1 (5 bases). Germline CDR1 is SGHRS and CDR2 is YFSETQ. V shed 0 bases and J shed 1 base, with 10 bases lying between them. CDR3 length equals 15 residues. The CDR3 sequence: CASSLVGTGNTEAFF. CDR3 sequence (DNA): TGCGCCAGCAGCTTGGTCGGGACGGGGAACACTGAAGCTTTCTTT.

This clone appeared a few times. The rearrangement joins TRBV24-1 to TRBJ2-1; perhaps TRBD2 as D (7 bases). The V end was cut by 12 bases, the J end by 5 bases, with 16 bases between. The CDR3 is made up of 13 amino acids. From germline, CDR1 is KGHDR and CDR2 SFDVKD. The CDR3 DNA follows: TGTGCCGTCGGCGGGGGCCCCAACAATGAGCAGTTCTTC. Encoded protein: CAVGGGPNNEQFF.

This chain joins TRBV11-3 and TRBJ2-1, with 8 nucleotides matching TRBD2. The CDR3 covers 15 residues. V lost 5 bases, J lost 5 bases, and 8 bases stayed unmatched. CDR1 and CDR2 from the germline V gene are SGHNT and YENEEA. The CDR3 DNA reads as TGTGCCAGCAGCGTCGTTGGGACTAGAGACAATGAGCAGTTCTTC. It codes for CASSVVGTRDNEQFF.

This chain connects TRBV6-5 to TRBJ1-1, with 7 bases aligning to TRBD1. V dropped 1 base and J dropped 4; count of bases not matched to a gene: 9. The CDR3 is 16 residues long. Germline V CDR1 and CDR2: MNHEY, SVGAGI. This CDR3 is CASSYYRGAGITEAFF. The CDR3 DNA follows: TGTGCCAGCAGTTACTACAGGGGCGCCGGAATCACTGAAGCTTTCTTT.

The chain uses TRBV7-9 and TRBJ1-2; 7 nucleotides line up with TRBD1. Germline lookup yields CDR1 SEHNR and CDR2 FQNEAQ (reference sequence). This CDR3 has 17 amino acids. The V and J ends lost 5 bases and 8 bases, in that order; junction bases with no gene match: 20. CDR3 nucleotides: TGTGCCAGCAGCCGAGTTAGAGGGGGCGCGGGTCTAGGCGGCTACACCTTC. Translation gives CASSRVRGGAGLGGYTF.